Below, 22 T cell receptor beta chains from the same sample are listed, as sequenced in a study of beta chain features in type 1 diabetes. The whole isolated RNA underwent reverse transcription, so sequencing captured expressed TCRB transcripts. Assay used: immunoSEQ multiplex PCR; TCRdb lists only in-frame clones, some missing. The top ten hold 0.015% to 0.02% of the sample, which has around 250,000 clones, over 11% seen once. Study-wide results and limits: Type 1 diabetes patients had moderately but significantly shorter TCRB CDR3s in all four CD4+ subsets.

These TCRs' antigens remain unknown. The sequencing input was naive CD4+ T cells from blood. These receptors came from a man aged 25 to 40 with type 1 diabetes.

CDR3 coding DNA: TGTGCCAGTAGTATCGGCAGCGGGACTAGGCTTTCCGAGCAGTACTTC. Residues: CASSIGSGTRLSEQYF. The chain combines TRBV19 with TRBJ2-7; 8 nucleotides agree with TRBD2. Looked up from germline, CDR1 is LNHDA and CDR2 is SQIVND (reference sequence). This CDR3 is 16 amino acids long. J was trimmed by 6 bases and V by 3 bases; bases with no gene match: 13.

This clone was recorded a few times. CDR3 region: CASSLRLAGVGGELFF. The CDR3 DNA is TGTGCCAGCAGCTTGCGACTAGCGGGAGTGGGCGGGGAGCTGTTTTTT. The chain has TRBV5-4 and TRBJ2-2; 12 bases are shared with TRBD2. Germline V gene data show CDR1 as SGHNT and CDR2 as YYREEE (reference sequence). The CDR3 runs 16 residues. After removal of 1 base from V and 7 bases from J, the junction contained 5 bases not matched to a gene.

In this sample, this clone turned up a few times. The rearrangement joins TRBV7-2 to TRBJ2-4; maybe TRBD2 (5 bases). Per the germline V gene, CDR1 is SGHTA and CDR2 is FQGNSA. V was pared by 5 bases and J by 7 bases, with 21 bases between. This CDR3 contains 16 residues. CDR3 region: CASSPPEDASRNIQYF. The CDR3 DNA reads as TGTGCCAGCAGCCCCCCGGAGGATGCCTCCCGGAACATTCAGTACTTC.

V gene TRBV28 combines with J gene TRBJ2-3; 9 nucleotides agree with TRBD2. The CDR3 loop spans 14 amino acids. Trimming at V came to 6 bases and at J to 2 bases, leaving 3 bases not matched to a gene. Germline V gene lookup returns CDR1 MDHEN and CDR2 SYDVKM. CDR3 sequence: CASRRGGNTDTQYF. The CDR3 nucleotides are TGTGCCAGCAGGCGGGGGGGAAACACAGATACGCAGTATTTT.

This clone was detected only a few times. The V gene is TRBV7-9, the J gene TRBJ2-2; maybe TRBD1 (6 bases). Germline CDR1 and CDR2: SEHNR and FQNEAQ (reference sequence). This CDR3 is 16 amino acids long. V lost 2 bases and J 3 bases, leaving 13 bases between the germline ends. This CDR3 reads CASSLTEGGYTGELFF. DNA for the CDR3: TGTGCCAGCAGCTTAACCGAAGGGGGATACACCGGGGAGCTGTTTTTT.

Concerning this clone itself: The sample has other DNA sequences that encode this CDR3 too. The chain has TRBV7-9 and TRBJ2-5; no firm D call. The CDR3 contains 14 residues. Trimming shortened V by 1 base and J by 1 base, and 7 bases separated the two germline ends. Looked up from germline, CDR1 is SEHNR and CDR2 is FQNEAQ (reference sequence). The CDR3 reads CASSLGAGQETQYF. The CDR3 nucleotides are TGTGCCAGCAGCTTAGGAGCAGGCCAAGAGACCCAGTACTTC.

V is TRBV28 and J is TRBJ2-3; D gene uncertain. This CDR3 comprises 13 residues. Germline V gene lookup returns CDR1 MDHEN and CDR2 SYDVKM. The ends were cut back, 6 bases at V and 2 bases at J, with 9 bases in the middle. The CDR3 sequence is CASRYNPTDTQYF. The CDR3 bases are TGTGCCAGCAGATACAACCCCACAGATACGCAGTATTTT.

This clone was counted between two and nine times. The rearrangement links TRBV19 to TRBJ2-1; possibly TRBD1 for D (6 bases). The length of the CDR3 is 14 residues. Germline assignment: CDR1 LNHDA and CDR2 SQIVND (reference sequence). Trimming took off 3 bases at V and 9 bases at J, with 15 bases between the two ends. CDR3 coding DNA: TGTGCCAGTAGTATGTCGTCTAGAGGGGGTGAGCAGTTCTTC. It yields the protein CASSMSSRGGEQFF.

This clone has more than one count but fewer than ten. The rearrangement joins TRBV7-2 to TRBJ2-1; possibly TRBD1 for D (5 bases). This CDR3 has 15 residues. The V and J ends lost 5 bases and 1 base respectively, with 12 bases between them. Per germline, CDR1 SGHTA and CDR2 FQGNSA. In nucleotides, the CDR3 is TGTGCCAGCAGCCCCGGGTCAGGGTCCTACAATGAGCAGTTCTTC. Protein: CASSPGSGSYNEQFF. Full variable domain (missing parts from reference TRBV7-2 and TRBJ2-1): GAGVSQSPSNKVTEKGKDVELRCDPISGHTALYWYRQSLGQGLEFLIYFQGNSAPDKSGLPSDRFSAERTGGSVSTLTIQRTQQEDSAVYLCASSPGSGSYNEQFFGPGTRLTVL.

This clone has only a few counts. V and J are TRBV11-2 and TRBJ1-5; D is perhaps TRBD1 (5 bases). The V end lost 3 bases, the J end lost 11 bases, and 17 bases lay between the germline ends. The CDR3 covers 14 residues. CDR1 is SGHAT, CDR2 FQNNGV, per germline. Written as DNA, the CDR3 is TGTGCCAGCAGCTTCGACAGCCAATTCTCGGCCCAGCATTTT. It codes for CASSFDSQFSAQHF.

This clone turned up a few times. The chain has TRBV7-6 and TRBJ1-1; 8 bases map to TRBD1. After removal of 5 bases from V and 2 bases from J, the junction contained 4 bases not matched to a gene. This CDR3 region has 14 residues. The germline gives CDR1 SGHVS, CDR2 FNYEAQ. The CDR3 region is CASSPGQVNTEAFF. The CDR3 nucleotides read TGTGCCAGCAGCCCGGGACAGGTCAACACTGAAGCTTTCTTT.

This chain links TRBV28 with TRBJ2-1; a weak D match, TRBD2 (6 bases). Germline V gives CDR1 MDHEN, CDR2 SYDVKM. Trimming removed 3 bases at V and 8 bases at J, with 17 bases between. CDR3 size: 15 residues. The CDR3 region is CASSFLGLQVHEQFF. The CDR3 DNA is TGTGCCAGCAGTTTTCTGGGACTTCAGGTCCATGAGCAGTTCTTC.

The chain uses TRBV4-2 and TRBJ2-5; maybe TRBD1 (6 bases). V lost 4 bases and J lost 5, with 26 bases in between. The germline V gene encodes CDR1 LGHNA and CDR2 YNFKEQ. CDR3 size: 18 residues. Here the CDR3 reads CASSRTLTQGSLTETQYF. The CDR3 DNA reads as TGTGCCAGCAGCCGAACATTAACACAGGGCTCCTTGACGGAGACCCAGTACTTC.

V usage is TRBV7-6 and J usage is TRBJ2-7; D unclear. Trimming stripped 5 bases from V and 2 bases from J, with 10 bases between. Germline V lookup: CDR1 SGHVS, CDR2 FNYEAQ. CDR3 length equals 13 residues. The chain's CDR3 is CASSPGYAYEQYF. CDR3 coding DNA: TGTGCCAGCAGCCCAGGTTATGCCTACGAGCAGTACTTC.

This clone was detected a few times. V usage is TRBV6-5 and J usage is TRBJ1-2; TRBD1 aligns across 7 bases. The ends lost 0 bases at V and 6 bases at J; junction bases unmatched: 10. The CDR3 is made up of 16 amino acids. In germline, CDR1 is MNHEY, CDR2 SVGAGI. DNA for the CDR3: TGTGCCAGCAGTTACTCGCTCAAGGGGGCCGGCGATGGCTACACCTTC. Its translation: CASSYSLKGAGDGYTF.

This chain joins TRBV29-1 and TRBJ1-2; D is undetermined. The CDR3 runs 11 residues. Germline CDR1 reads SQVTM; CDR2 reads ANQGSEA. V shed 4 bases and J shed 8 bases, with 11 bases lying between them. The CDR3: CSVAFGSGYTF. In DNA form, the CDR3 reads TGCAGCGTTGCCTTCGGGAGCGGCTACACCTTC.

The V call is TRBV4-3, the J call TRBJ2-5; a weak D match, TRBD1 (5 bases). There are 14 residues in the CDR3. CDR1 is LGHNA, CDR2 YSLEER, per germline. V was trimmed by 0 bases and J by 5 bases, leaving 10 bases between them. CDR3 in amino acids: CASSQEKGWETQYF. DNA for the CDR3: TGCGCCAGCAGCCAAGAGAAGGGGTGGGAGACCCAGTACTTC.

The V call is TRBV5-1, the J call TRBJ1-1; D remains unclear. The V end lost 0 bases, the J end lost 5 bases, and 8 bases lay between the germline ends. The CDR3 loop spans 13 amino acids. Germline-derived CDR1 and CDR2 are SGHRS and YFSETQ. CDR3 loop: CASSLDGGTEAFF. CDR3 in DNA: TGCGCCAGCAGCTTGGATGGCGGTACTGAAGCTTTCTTT.

This clone was counted only a few times. The rearrangement uses TRBV30 and TRBJ2-7, with 9 bases matching TRBD1. V lost 4 bases to trimming and J lost 3 bases; unmatched junction nucleotides: 10. The CDR3 sequence is 15 residues long. Germline V CDR1 and CDR2: GTSNPN, SVGIG (reference sequence). The CDR3 nucleotides are TGTGCCTGGAACCTCCGGGACAGGGACATCTACGAGCAGTACTTC. It specifies CAWNLRDRDIYEQYF.

This clone was seen a few times. Different DNA sequences within this sample yield the same CDR3. V usage is TRBV18 and J usage is TRBJ1-1; D ambiguous. V lost 6 bases and J 2 bases, leaving 10 bases between the germline ends. Looked up from germline, CDR1 is KGHSH and CDR2 is LQKENI. The CDR3 totals 13 residues. CDR3 DNA: TGTGCCAGCTCGCTGGGCGAAAACACTGAAGCTTTCTTT. Residues: CASSLGENTEAFF. Full variable domain (missing parts from reference TRBV18 and TRBJ1-1): NAGVMQNPRHLVRRRGQEARLRCSPMKGHSHVYWYRQLPEEGLKFMVYLQKENIIDESGMPKERFSAEFPKEGPSILRIQQVVRGDSAAYFCASSLGENTEAFFGQGTRLTVV.

This clone was picked up a small number of times. Other nucleotide sequences in the sample specify the same CDR3. This chain links TRBV11-2 with TRBJ2-3, with a weak D call TRBD2 (6 bases). The germline CDR1 and CDR2 sequences are SGHAT and FQNNGV. Trimming shortened V by 2 bases and J by 1 base, and 7 bases separated the two germline ends. The CDR3 totals 14 residues. CDR3 sequence reads: CASSLTGGTDTQYF. In DNA, the CDR3 is TGTGCCAGCAGCTTAACGGGGGGCACAGATACGCAGTATTTT.

This clone was detected only a few times. The same CDR3 arises from other DNA sequences in this sample as well. The V gene is TRBV28, the J gene TRBJ1-2; TRBD1 might be the D (6 bases). The V and J ends lost 5 bases and 5 bases respectively, with 9 bases between them. This CDR3 region has 12 residues. Per germline, CDR1 MDHEN and CDR2 SYDVKM. The CDR3 region is CASSLQGYGYTF. The CDR3 nucleotides are TGTGCCAGCAGTCTGCAGGGGTATGGCTACACCTTC.